Below are 25 T cell receptor beta chains sequenced from a single sample in a study of T-cell reconstitution after alpha-beta-depleted transplantation in children. Unique molecular identifiers were incorporated when the TCRbeta library was constructed. TCRdb re-called the PCR reads with MiXCR, one entry per CDR3 protein. Found here are 400,000 to 450,000 distinct CDR3 sequences, roughly 43% of them singletons; the top ten hold about 30%. This sample comprised PBMCs, obtained before TCRalphabeta/CD19-depleted stem cell transplant. The source of these receptors is a girl aged 2 to 9 with aplastic anemia, due to receive a stem cell transplant.

The genes are TRBV5-1 and TRBJ2-4; D is uncertain. V was shortened by 0 bases and J by 3 bases, with 13 bases between the two germline ends. The germline gives CDR1 SGHRS, CDR2 YFSETQ. This CDR3 has 16 amino acids. DNA of the CDR3: TGCGCCAGCAGCTTGGAGTCGGGTTGGGGCAAAAACATTCAGTACTTC. Amino acid sequence: CASSLESGWGKNIQYF.

The chain couples TRBV20-1 to TRBJ2-5, with D perhaps matching TRBD2 (5 bases). Trimming cost V 1 base and J 5 bases, with 23 bases left between them. CDR3 length equals 17 residues. Per the germline V gene, CDR1 is DFQATT and CDR2 is SNEGSKA (reference sequence). The CDR3 reads CSARGRFPGSPRETQYF. The CDR3 DNA is TGCAGTGCTAGAGGGAGGTTTCCCGGGTCTCCGAGGGAGACCCAGTACTTC.

V is TRBV5-4 and J is TRBJ2-3, with TRBD2 matching 10 bases. Germline CDR1 and CDR2: SGHNT and YYREEE (reference sequence). The CDR3 has 22 residues. V was clipped by 2 bases and J by 2 bases; unmatched bases: 23. The CDR3 is CASSLGRSGRAYVPRPTDTQYF. The CDR3 nucleotides are TGTGCCAGCAGCTTAGGCCGAAGCGGGAGGGCCTACGTTCCCCGACCCACAGATACGCAGTATTTT. Full variable domain (remainder filled in from reference TRBV5-4 and TRBJ2-3): ETGVTQSPTHLIKTRGQQVTLRCSSQSGHNTVSWYQQALGQGPQFIFQYYREEENGRGNFPPRFSGLQFPNYSSELNVNALELDDSALYLCASSLGRSGRAYVPRPTDTQYFGPGTRLTVL.

This sequence joins TRBV29-1 and TRBJ1-1; 8 bases agree with TRBD1. V shed 4 bases, J shed 5 bases, and the junction held 3 bases outside the gene matches. The CDR3 spans 12 residues. CDR1 SQVTM and CDR2 ANQGSEA come from the germline V gene. Here the CDR3 reads CSVGQGLTEAFF. CDR3 in DNA: TGCAGCGTTGGACAGGGGTTAACTGAAGCTTTCTTT.

This chain links TRBV11-2 with TRBJ2-5; D remains ambiguous. This CDR3 spans 13 amino acids. CDR1 and CDR2 from the germline V gene are SGHAT and FQNNGV. V was pared by 1 base and J by 5 bases, with 8 bases between. CDR3 bases: TGTGCCAGCAGCTTAGGAGAGAAGGAGACCCAGTACTTC. This codes for CASSLGEKETQYF.

The table lists this clonotype with many counts. V gene TRBV12-3 or TRBV12-4 combines with J gene TRBJ2-5, with D unresolved. The germline V and J ends were trimmed by 5 bases and 5 bases, with 9 bases remaining between them. The CDR3 spans 12 residues. The CDR3: CASSRPPETQYF. CDR3 DNA: TGTGCCAGCAGTCGACCCCCGGAGACCCAGTACTTC.

The V call is TRBV7-2, the J call TRBJ2-3, with 11 bases matching TRBD2. The CDR3 length is 16 residues. The trim removed 3 bases at V and 4 bases at J, leaving 6 bases unmatched. Looked up from germline, CDR1 is SGHTA and CDR2 is FQGNSA. DNA for the CDR3: TGTGCCAGCAGCTTGACTAGCGGGGCGGGTGCAGATACGCAGTATTTT. Translation gives CASSLTSGAGADTQYF.

J is TRBJ2-1 and V is TRBV12-3 or TRBV12-4; D is possibly TRBD1 (5 bases). This CDR3 is built from 15 residues. V lost 3 bases, J lost 0 bases, and 9 bases lay in between. CDR3 DNA: TGTGCCAGCAGTTTTAGGACAAGCTCCTACAATGAGCAGTTCTTC. Protein sequence: CASSFRTSSYNEQFF.

This clonotype was observed at least ten times. The genes are TRBV21-1 and TRBJ1-4; the table's D call TRBD1 went unverified against the DNA. TRBV21-1 is a listed pseudogene. The CDR3 extends over 20 amino acids. The CDR3 is CASSKLRDTDFYATNEKLFF. The CDR3 nucleotides read TGTGCCAGCAGCAAATTAAGGGACACCGACTTTTATGCAACTAATGAAAAACTGTTTTTT.

Many counts were recorded for this clonotype. The genes are TRBV20-1 and TRBJ1-5; D remains unclear. The germline V gene encodes CDR1 DFQATT and CDR2 SNEGSKA (reference sequence). The CDR3 is 14 amino acids. V was trimmed by 1 base and J by 3 bases, leaving 10 bases between them. Here the CDR3 DNA reads TGCAGTGCTAGAGTCGGTACCCTCAATCAGCCCCAGCATTTT. This sequence encodes CSARVGTLNQPQHF.

The chain links TRBV5-1 to TRBJ2-5; 7 bases are shared with TRBD1. The ends lost 4 bases at V and 4 bases at J; junction bases unmatched: 7. This CDR3 has 14 amino acids. Germline V CDR1 and CDR2: SGHRS, YFSETQ. CDR3 sequence (DNA): TGCGCCAGCAGCGACAGGGAAAGGGGAGAGACCCAGTACTTC. It specifies CASSDRERGETQYF.

This clonotype was detected only once. The chain joins TRBV7-8 to TRBJ1-1; the D gene is possibly TRBD1 (6 bases). CDR1 is SGHVS and CDR2 is FQNEAQ in the germline V gene. The V and J ends lost 7 bases and 0 bases respectively, with 15 bases between them. This CDR3 region has 15 residues. CDR3 in DNA: TGTGCCAGCACGAAGTACAGGGTACTGAACACTGAAGCTTTCTTT. Translated: CASTKYRVLNTEAFF.

This clonotype was picked up many times. The genes are TRBV7-2 and TRBJ2-7, with 10 bases fitting TRBD2. Germline trimming cut 5 bases from V and 2 bases from J; bases unmatched to any gene: 6. Germline CDR1 and CDR2: SGHTA and FQGNSA. The CDR3 contains 15 residues. CDR3 protein: CASSRASGSAYEQYF. DNA of the CDR3: TGTGCCAGCAGCCGAGCTAGCGGGAGTGCCTACGAGCAGTACTTC.

The chain combines TRBV24-1 with TRBJ1-3; 8 nucleotides match TRBD1. The ends lost 4 bases at V and 0 bases at J; junction bases unmatched: 4. CDR3 length: 16 residues. Germline CDR1 reads KGHDR; CDR2 reads SFDVKD. The CDR3 nucleotides are TGTGCCACCAGTGACCTGACAGGGGACTCTGGAAACACCATATATTTT. Translation: CATSDLTGDSGNTIYF.

This chain joins TRBV5-1 and TRBJ2-2, with TRBD2 matching over 8 bases. V lost 7 bases and J lost 7; bases outside the gene matches: 6. Germline CDR1 reads SGHRS; CDR2 reads YFSETQ. The length of the CDR3 is 13 residues. The CDR3 nucleotides read TGCGCCAGCGCCGGGACTAGGGGCGGGGAGCTGTTTTTT. It yields the protein CASAGTRGGELFF.

The chain recombines TRBV5-1 with TRBJ2-3; D could derive from TRBD1 or TRBD2 (5 bases each). There are 14 residues in the CDR3. V gave up 4 bases and J gave up 4 bases, with 13 bases separating them. Germline V CDR1 and CDR2: SGHRS, YFSETQ. The CDR3 bases are TGCGCCAGCAGCACTCAAGGGGACGCAGATACGCAGTATTTT. This gives the protein CASSTQGDADTQYF. Complete variable domain (other parts from reference TRBV5-1 and TRBJ2-3): KAGVTQTPRYLIKTRGQQVTLSCSPISGHRSVSWYQQTPGQGLQFLFEYFSETQRNKGNFPGRFSGRQFSNSRSEMNVSTLELGDSALYLCASSTQGDADTQYFGPGTRLTVL.

The V and J genes are TRBV12-3 or TRBV12-4 and TRBJ1-6; 7 positions match TRBD1. This CDR3 comprises 15 residues. The J segment lost 6 bases and the V segment lost 5 bases, leaving 7 bases of the junction unmatched. Written as DNA, the CDR3 is TGTGCCAGCAGTAACAGGGGCGACCGTAATTCACCCCTCCACTTT. Protein sequence: CASSNRGDRNSPLHF.

This chain links TRBV20-1 with TRBJ2-7; possibly TRBD1 or TRBD2 for D (5 bases each). Trimming cost V 3 bases and J 5 bases, with 8 bases left between them. The CDR3 runs 11 residues. Germline V gene lookup returns CDR1 DFQATT and CDR2 SNEGSKA (reference sequence). The CDR3 DNA sequence: TGCAGTGCTAGCGGGGACCACGAGCAGTACTTC. Residues: CSASGDHEQYF.

The chain links TRBV30 to TRBJ1-2; D gene uncertain. The V end was cut by 5 bases, the J end by 8 bases, with 15 bases between. This CDR3 comprises 12 residues. The germline CDR1 and CDR2 sequences are GTSNPN and SVGIG (reference sequence). The CDR3 sequence: CAWSPGTRGYTF. The CDR3 nucleotides are TGTGCCTGGTCCCCAGGAACACGCGGCTACACCTTC. Drawing the rest from reference TRBV30 and TRBJ1-2, the complete variable domain is SQTIHQWPATLVQPVGSPLSLECTVEGTSNPNLYWYRQAAGRGLQLLFYSVGIGQISSEVPQNLSASRPQDRQFILSSKKLLLSDSGFYLCAWSPGTRGYTFGSGTRLTVV.

The V and J genes are TRBV6-2 or TRBV6-3 and TRBJ2-1; 8 bases line up with TRBD2. Germline CDR1 is MNHEY and CDR2 is SVGEGT. This CDR3 has 14 amino acids. V lost 11 bases and J lost 7; bases outside the gene matches: 13. CDR3 sequence: CAAQGSGSRNEQFF. CDR3 nucleotides: TGTGCCGCGCAGGGGAGCGGGAGTAGAAATGAGCAGTTCTTC.

This rearrangement joins TRBV6-5 to TRBJ2-1; the D is unclear. Trimming shortened V by 2 bases and J by 8 bases, and 13 bases separated the two germline ends. CDR1 MNHEY and CDR2 SVGAGI come from the germline V gene. The CDR3 is 14 amino acids. The CDR3 coding sequence is TGTGCCAGCAGTTACAGTCTCTGGGCATATGAGCAGTTCTTC. It specifies CASSYSLWAYEQFF.

The V gene is TRBV15, the J gene TRBJ2-1, with D possibly matching TRBD1 (5 bases). The CDR3 runs 15 residues. V lost 1 base to trimming and J lost 2 bases, with 9 bases between them. Germline CDR1 and CDR2: LNHNV and YYDKDF (reference sequence). DNA of the CDR3: TGTGCCACCAGCAGAGGTGGGGCGGCCTACAATGAGCAGTTCTTC. Residues: CATSRGGAAYNEQFF.

This clonotype was observed many times. CDR3 DNA sequence: TGCGCCAGCAGCTTGGGGGCAGGGGGCAGCAATCAGCCCCAGCATTTT. This encodes CASSLGAGGSNQPQHF. The chain is built from TRBV5-1 and TRBJ1-5; TRBD1 matches at 8 bases. Per the germline V gene, CDR1 is SGHRS and CDR2 is YFSETQ. After removal of 0 bases from V and 1 base from J, the junction contained 3 bases not matched to a gene. There are 16 residues in the CDR3.

In regard to this clonotype: Since a much larger clone is just one base distant, this may be a read error. This rearrangement joins TRBV7-2 to TRBJ1-1; 7 nucleotides align to TRBD1. The CDR3 consists of 15 residues. Per the germline V gene, CDR1 is SGHTA and CDR2 is FQGNSA. V shed 5 bases, J shed 1 base, and the junction held 7 bases outside the gene matches. CDR3 protein: CASSDTTGTNTEAFF. In DNA, the CDR3 is TGTGCCAGCAGCGACACGACAGGGACGAACACTGAAGCTTTCTTT.

The rearrangement joins TRBV7-2 to TRBJ2-3, with D perhaps TRBD1 (6 bases). The V gene lost 1 base and the J gene lost 1 base, with 12 bases spanning the gap. The CDR3 has 16 residues. Germline CDR1 is SGHTA and CDR2 is FQGNSA. In DNA form, the CDR3 reads TGTGCCAGCAGCTTAGTTGGGGGCGCGGGCACAGATACGCAGTATTTT. Translation: CASSLVGGAGTDTQYF.